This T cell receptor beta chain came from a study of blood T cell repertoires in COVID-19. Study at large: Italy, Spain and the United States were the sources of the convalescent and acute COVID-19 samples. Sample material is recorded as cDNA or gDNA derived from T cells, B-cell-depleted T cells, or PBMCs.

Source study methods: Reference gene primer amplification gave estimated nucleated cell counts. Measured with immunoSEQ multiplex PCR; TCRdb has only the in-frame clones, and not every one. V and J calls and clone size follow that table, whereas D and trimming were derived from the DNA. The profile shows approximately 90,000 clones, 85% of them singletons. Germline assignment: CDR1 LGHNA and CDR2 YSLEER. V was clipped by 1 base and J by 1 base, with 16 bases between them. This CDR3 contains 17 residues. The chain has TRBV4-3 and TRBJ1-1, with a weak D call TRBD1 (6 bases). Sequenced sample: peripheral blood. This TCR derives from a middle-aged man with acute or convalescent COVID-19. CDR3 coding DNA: TGCGCCAGCAGCCAAGCGGCCTATGGACAGACGAACACTGAAGCTTTCTTT. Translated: CASSQAAYGQTNTEAFF.